What follows describes a single T cell receptor (beta chain). All of the isolated RNA was reverse transcribed, so expressed TCRB transcripts were sequenced. Assay: immunoSEQ multiplex PCR; the TCRdb copy retains only in-frame clones and omits some. The data contain 140,000 or so clones, 9.2% of them singletons. Approximately 100 mL of blood, on average, came from one heparinised draw per donor. The authors sorted CD4+ naive, central memory, regulatory and stem cell-like memory cells via CD45RO/CCR7/CD25/CD127/CD95/CD27. Trimming took 5 bases from V and 4 from J, leaving 15 bases between them. Germline V CDR1 and CDR2: LNHDA, SQIVND (reference sequence). The CDR3 is 14 amino acids. The data are from a study of beta chain features in type 1 diabetes.

The receptor's source is a man younger than 35 in good health. Source material: central memory CD4+ T cells from blood. The chain carries TRBV19 and TRBJ2-7, with D perhaps matching TRBD1 (7 bases). CDR3 nucleotide sequence: TGTGCCAGTAGTCCCCTGGCAGGGGGGTACGAGCAGTACTTC. As protein: CASSPLAGGYEQYF.